The rows below give T cell receptor beta chains drawn from one sample of a study of graft-versus-host responses after intestinal transplantation. Measured with immunoSEQ multiplex PCR; TCRdb has only the in-frame clones, and not every one. The sample consists of some 40,000 clones, roughly nine tenths of them appearing once. The source material was PBMCs, sampled less than 280 days after transplant. These receptors all stem from a human patient who received an intestinal transplant, so some T cells may come from the graft donor. Each CDR3 is given with its conserved first and last residue. The D gene is left open where the match is weak. Not all rows give a size; the values are once, few, many and, for expanded clones, a class.

clone_size,v_call,d_call,j_call,cdr3_nt,cdr3_aa
-,TRBV6-5,TRBD2,TRBJ2-7,TGTGCCAGCAGTTCCCAACCGGGACTAGCGGGCCACGAGCAGTACTTC,CASSSQPGLAGHEQYF
-,TRBV6-5,TRBD1,TRBJ2-7,TGTGCCAGCGGCCGGGACAGGTGGTCCGAGCAGTACTTC,CASGRDRWSEQYF
-,TRBV5-6,-,TRBJ1-1,TGTGCCAGCAGCTCGACTACAGAGGCTTTCTTT,CASSSTTEAFF
-,TRBV5-1,TRBD1,TRBJ2-6,TGCGCCAGCAGCTTGGCTTTCGGGACAGGGGGCGCTGGGGCCAACGTCCTGACTTTC,CASSLAFGTGGAGANVLTF
-,TRBV13,-,TRBJ1-6,TGTGCCAGCAGCTTACGAGCTCATTCACCCCTCCACTTT,CASSLRAHSPLHF
-,TRBV6-4,-,TRBJ1-5,TGTGCCAGCAGTGAGGGGGCCAATCAGCCCCAGCATTTT,CASSEGANQPQHF
-,TRBV7-9,-,TRBJ2-3,TGTGCCAGCAGCTTAGTGGAGGGGAATCAGTATTTT,CASSLVEGNQYF
-,TRBV5-4,TRBD1,TRBJ1-1,TGTGCCAGCAGCTCTTCCGCCGGGACAGGTATTGAATCTTTCTTT,CASSSSAGTGIESFF
-,TRBV2,-,TRBJ1-1,TGTGCCAGCAGTGAATCGAACACTGAAGCTTTCTTT,CASSESNTEAFF
-,TRBV5-4,-,TRBJ1-1,TGTGCCAGCAGCTTGGTGTCAGGGGACACTGAAGCTTTCTTT,CASSLVSGDTEAFF
-,TRBV6-5,TRBD2,TRBJ2-5,TGTGCCAGCAGTTATCGGACTAGCGGGGACCAAGAGACCCAGTACTTC,CASSYRTSGDQETQYF
-,TRBV11-2,-,TRBJ2-3,TGTGCCAGCAGCTTATCACGGACAGAAGTAACAGATACGCAGTATTTT,CASSLSRTEVTDTQYF
-,TRBV5-4,TRBD2,TRBJ2-7,TGTGCCAGCAGCACGGTAGCGGGGGTTGTCTTGGTCGACGAGCAGTACTTC,CASSTVAGVVLVDEQYF
once,TRBV7-9,TRBD1,TRBJ1-4,TGTGCCAGCAGCGGCGGGACAGGGAGGGAAAAACTGTTTTTT,CASSGGTGREKLFF
-,TRBV4-1,-,TRBJ2-3,TGCGCCAGCAGCCAAGTCCCAGGACCCACAGATACGCAGTATTTT,CASSQVPGPTDTQYF
-,TRBV21-1,-,TRBJ1-1,TGTGCCGGTTTCTTCTCCCTCCTGGGGATATTCGGGAACACTGAAGCTTTCTTT,CAGFFSLLGIFGNTEAFF
-,TRBV18,-,TRBJ2-1,TGTGCCAGCTCACCGGCAGATGAGCAGTTCTTC,CASSPADEQFF
-,TRBV5-6,-,TRBJ1-5,TGTGCCAGCAGCCTGCAGGGTGGTCAGCCCCAGCATTTT,CASSLQGGQPQHF
-,TRBV5-1,-,TRBJ1-1,TGCGCCAGCAGCCCACAGGGAATCACTGAAGCTTTCTTT,CASSPQGITEAFF
-,TRBV6-5,-,TRBJ2-7,TGTGCCAGCACTCCTCTCAGGGGGGCCTACGAGCAGTACTTC,CASTPLRGAYEQYF
-,TRBV7-2,-,TRBJ2-1,TGTGCCAGCAGCTTGGCGTTGGCCCGGAGCTCCTACAATGAGCAGTTCTTC,CASSLALARSSYNEQFF
-,TRBV7-6,TRBD2,TRBJ2-5,TGTGCCAGCAGCTTAGGGGGTCTAGCGGGGGTTCAAGAGACCCAGTACTTC,CASSLGGLAGVQETQYF
-,TRBV5-6,-,TRBJ1-2,TGTGCCAGCAGCTTGGCCCGAAGGGTAAGGTTCGACTATGGCTACACCTTC,CASSLARRVRFDYGYTF
-,TRBV4-1,TRBD1,TRBJ1-2,TGCGCCAGCAGCCAAGAAGGCTCCCGGACAGGGGGCAGTTCCTTC,CASSQEGSRTGGSSF
once,TRBV6-1,-,TRBJ2-1,TGTGCCAGCAGTGGAACGGTCCGAAATGAGCAGTTCTTC,CASSGTVRNEQFF
once,TRBV30,TRBD1,TRBJ1-2,TGTACCTGGAGTGTACGGACAGGGGTAGGCTACACCTTC,CTWSVRTGVGYTF
-,TRBV11-2,-,TRBJ2-2,TGTGCCAGCAGCCTGCTTAATGGGGCGCGCACCGGGGAGCTGTTTTTT,CASSLLNGARTGELFF
-,TRBV9,-,TRBJ2-5,TGTGCCAGCAGCGTATCGAACGGCCAAGAGACCCAGTACTTC,CASSVSNGQETQYF
-,TRBV30,-,TRBJ2-5,TGTGCCTGGAGTGGGGGGCAAGAGACCCAGTACTTC,CAWSGGQETQYF
-,TRBV7-2,TRBD2,TRBJ2-3,TGTGCCAGCAGCTTAGAGGCTAAGGGGAGGGGCCTAATTGGAGATACGCAGTATTTT,CASSLEAKGRGLIGDTQYF
-,TRBV5-1,-,TRBJ1-4,TGCGCCAGCAGCTTGGGGGGCCGGGGGCGACTGTTTTTT,CASSLGGRGRLFF
-,TRBV9,TRBD1,TRBJ2-5,TGTGCCAGCAGTGCCTCGGGACAGGTTGTGGGAGAGACCCAGTACTTC,CASSASGQVVGETQYF
once,TRBV2,TRBD2,TRBJ2-7,TGTGCCAGCAGTGATCGGTCGGGGGGGCTCGAGCAGTACTTC,CASSDRSGGLEQYF
-,TRBV5-5,TRBD2,TRBJ2-1,TGTGCCAGCAGCTTGCCCGGGGGGGATGAGCAGTTCTTC,CASSLPGGDEQFF
-,TRBV5-4,-,TRBJ2-5,TGTGCCAGCAGCTTGGATATTGAGACCCAGTACTTC,CASSLDIETQYF
once,TRBV5-4,-,TRBJ2-5,TGTGCCAGCAGCTTGGACGGGGATGAGACCCAGTACTTC,CASSLDGDETQYF